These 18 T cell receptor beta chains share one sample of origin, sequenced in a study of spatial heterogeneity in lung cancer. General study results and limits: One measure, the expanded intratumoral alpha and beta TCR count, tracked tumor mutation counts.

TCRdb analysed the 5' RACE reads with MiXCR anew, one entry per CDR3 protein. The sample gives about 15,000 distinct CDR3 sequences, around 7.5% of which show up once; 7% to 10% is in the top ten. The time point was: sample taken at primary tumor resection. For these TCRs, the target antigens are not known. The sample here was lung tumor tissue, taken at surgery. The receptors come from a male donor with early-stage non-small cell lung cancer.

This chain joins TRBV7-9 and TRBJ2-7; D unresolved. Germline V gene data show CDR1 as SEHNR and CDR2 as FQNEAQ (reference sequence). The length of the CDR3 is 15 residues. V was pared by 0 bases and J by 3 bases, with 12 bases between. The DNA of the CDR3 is TGTGCCAGCAGCTTAGCTGGAGTGCCCTACTACGAGCAGTACTTC. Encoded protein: CASSLAGVPYYEQYF.

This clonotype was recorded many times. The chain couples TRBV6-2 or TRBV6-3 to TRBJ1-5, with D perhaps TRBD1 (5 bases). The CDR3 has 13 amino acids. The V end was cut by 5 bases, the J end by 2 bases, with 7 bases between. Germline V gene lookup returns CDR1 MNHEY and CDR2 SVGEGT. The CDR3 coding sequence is TGTGCCAGCAGTCGGGGCCGCAATCAGCCCCAGCATTTT. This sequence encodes CASSRGRNQPQHF.

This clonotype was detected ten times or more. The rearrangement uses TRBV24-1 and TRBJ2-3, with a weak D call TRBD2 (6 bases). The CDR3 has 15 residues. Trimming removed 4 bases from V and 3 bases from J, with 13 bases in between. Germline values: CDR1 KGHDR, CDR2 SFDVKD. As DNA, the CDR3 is TGTGCCACCAGTGAAGGTAGCGGAATTACAGATACGCAGTATTTT. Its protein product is CATSEGSGITDTQYF.

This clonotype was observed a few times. The CDR3 bases are TGTGCCAGCAGTTTGTCCAGGGGAATGAACACTGAAGCTTTCTTT. Its translation is CASSLSRGMNTEAFF. The rearrangement links TRBV27 to TRBJ1-1, with a tentative D call TRBD1 (6 bases). CDR3 size: 15 residues. Germline assignment: CDR1 MNHEY and CDR2 SMNVEV (reference sequence). Trimming removed 3 bases at V and 0 bases at J, with 11 bases between.

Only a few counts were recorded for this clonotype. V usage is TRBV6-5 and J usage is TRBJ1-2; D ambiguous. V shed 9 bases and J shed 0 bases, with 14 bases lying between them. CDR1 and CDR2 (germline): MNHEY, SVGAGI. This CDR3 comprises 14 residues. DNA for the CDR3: TGTGCCAGTCGGACGATCGGGTCTAACTATGGCTACACCTTC. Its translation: CASRTIGSNYGYTF.

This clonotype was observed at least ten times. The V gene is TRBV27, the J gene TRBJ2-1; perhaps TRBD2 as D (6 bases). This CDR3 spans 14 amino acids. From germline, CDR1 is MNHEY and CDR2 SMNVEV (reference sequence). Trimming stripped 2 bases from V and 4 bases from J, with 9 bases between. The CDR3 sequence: CASSLGSGYNEQFF. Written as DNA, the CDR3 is TGTGCCAGCAGTTTAGGAAGCGGGTACAATGAGCAGTTCTTC.

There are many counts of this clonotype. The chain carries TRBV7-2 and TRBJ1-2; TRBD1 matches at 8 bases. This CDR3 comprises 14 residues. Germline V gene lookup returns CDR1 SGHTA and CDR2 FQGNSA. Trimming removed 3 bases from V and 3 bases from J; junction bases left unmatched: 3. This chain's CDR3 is CASSFPGGYYGYTF. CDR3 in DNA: TGTGCCAGCAGCTTCCCAGGGGGCTACTATGGCTACACCTTC.

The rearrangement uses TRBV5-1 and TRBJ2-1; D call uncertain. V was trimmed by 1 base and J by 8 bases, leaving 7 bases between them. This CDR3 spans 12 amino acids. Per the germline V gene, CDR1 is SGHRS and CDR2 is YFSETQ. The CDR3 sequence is CASSLIGYEQFF. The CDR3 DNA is TGCGCCAGCAGCTTGATCGGTTATGAGCAGTTCTTC. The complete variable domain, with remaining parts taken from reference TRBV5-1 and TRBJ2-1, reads KAGVTQTPRYLIKTRGQQVTLSCSPISGHRSVSWYQQTPGQGLQFLFEYFSETQRNKGNFPGRFSGRQFSNSRSEMNVSTLELGDSALYLCASSLIGYEQFFGPGTRLTVL.

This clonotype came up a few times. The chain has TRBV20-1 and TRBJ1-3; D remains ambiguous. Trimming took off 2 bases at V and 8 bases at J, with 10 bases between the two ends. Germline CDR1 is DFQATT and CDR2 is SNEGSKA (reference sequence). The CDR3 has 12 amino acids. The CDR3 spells CSARSTMDTIYF. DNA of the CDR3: TGCAGTGCTAGATCCACAATGGACACCATATATTTT.

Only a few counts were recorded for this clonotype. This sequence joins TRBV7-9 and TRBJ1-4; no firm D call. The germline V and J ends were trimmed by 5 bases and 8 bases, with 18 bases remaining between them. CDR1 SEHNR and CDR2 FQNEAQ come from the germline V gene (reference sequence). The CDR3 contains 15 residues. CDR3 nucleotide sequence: TGTGCCAGCAGCCCGCTAGTGGGAGGGTCCGAAAAACTGTTTTTT. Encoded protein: CASSPLVGGSEKLFF.

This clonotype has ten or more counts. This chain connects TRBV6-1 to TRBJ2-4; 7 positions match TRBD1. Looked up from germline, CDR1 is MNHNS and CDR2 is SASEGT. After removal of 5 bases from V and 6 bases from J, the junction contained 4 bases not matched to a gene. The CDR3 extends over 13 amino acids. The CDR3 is CASSQHRGNIQYF. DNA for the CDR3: TGTGCCAGCAGTCAACACAGGGGAAACATTCAGTACTTC.

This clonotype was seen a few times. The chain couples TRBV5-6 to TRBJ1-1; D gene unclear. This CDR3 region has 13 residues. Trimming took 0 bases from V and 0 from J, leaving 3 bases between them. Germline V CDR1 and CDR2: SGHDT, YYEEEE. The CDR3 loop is CASSLGLNTEAFF. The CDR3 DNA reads TGTGCCAGCAGCTTGGGGTTGAACACTGAAGCTTTCTTT.

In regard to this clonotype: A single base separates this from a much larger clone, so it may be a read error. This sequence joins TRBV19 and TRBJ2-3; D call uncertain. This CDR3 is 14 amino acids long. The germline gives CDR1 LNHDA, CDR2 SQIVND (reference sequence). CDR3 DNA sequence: TGTGCCAGTAGAATAGGATTCGACTCAGATACGCAGTATTTT. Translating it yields CASRIGFDSDTQYF.

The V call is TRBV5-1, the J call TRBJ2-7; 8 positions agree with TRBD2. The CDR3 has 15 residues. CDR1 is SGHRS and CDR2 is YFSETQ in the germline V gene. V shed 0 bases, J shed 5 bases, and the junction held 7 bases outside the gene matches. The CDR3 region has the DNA TGCGCCAGCAGCTTGGCGGGGGGGCAGACGGACGAGCAGTACTTC. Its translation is CASSLAGGQTDEQYF.

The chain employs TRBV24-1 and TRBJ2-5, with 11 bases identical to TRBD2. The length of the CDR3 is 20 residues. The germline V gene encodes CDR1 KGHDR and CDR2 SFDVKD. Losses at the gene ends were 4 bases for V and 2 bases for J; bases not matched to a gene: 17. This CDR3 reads CATSDPSTSGGSGGQETQYF. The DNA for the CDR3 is TGTGCCACCAGTGACCCCTCTACTAGCGGGGGATCCGGGGGACAAGAGACCCAGTACTTC.

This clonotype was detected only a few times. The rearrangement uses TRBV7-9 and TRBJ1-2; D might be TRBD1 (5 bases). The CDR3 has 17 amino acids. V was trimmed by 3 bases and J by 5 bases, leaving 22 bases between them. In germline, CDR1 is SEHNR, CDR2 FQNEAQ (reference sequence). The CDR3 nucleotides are TGTGCCAGCAGCTTTATCCCGGGGCTCGGGGATGGGTATGGCTACACCTTC. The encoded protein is CASSFIPGLGDGYGYTF.

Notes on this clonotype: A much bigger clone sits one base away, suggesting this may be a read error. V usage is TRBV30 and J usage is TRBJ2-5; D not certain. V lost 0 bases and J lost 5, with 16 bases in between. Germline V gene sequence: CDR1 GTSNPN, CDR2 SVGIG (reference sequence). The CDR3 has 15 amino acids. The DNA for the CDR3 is TGTGCCTGGAGTGTCCTAGGTTATTGGTCGGAGACCCAGTACTTC. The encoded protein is CAWSVLGYWSETQYF.

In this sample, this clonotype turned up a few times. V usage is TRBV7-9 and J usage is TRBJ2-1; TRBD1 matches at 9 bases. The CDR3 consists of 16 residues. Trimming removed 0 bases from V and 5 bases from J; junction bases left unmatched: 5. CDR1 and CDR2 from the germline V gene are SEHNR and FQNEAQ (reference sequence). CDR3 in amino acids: CASSLARTGANNEQFF. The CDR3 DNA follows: TGTGCCAGCAGCTTAGCCCGGACAGGGGCCAACAATGAGCAGTTCTTC.